This TCR beta chain came from a study of T cells after yellow fever vaccination. CDR3 length equals 17 residues. The trim removed 5 bases at V and 2 bases at J, leaving 9 bases unmatched. Germline loops: CDR1 SGHAT, CDR2 FQNNGV. The authors made TCR cDNA by 5'RACE template switching, adding a universal primer site and UMIs. TCRdb reanalysed the 5' RACE reads using MiXCR and keeps one entry per CDR3 protein. The table has 300,000 to 400,000 distinct CDR3 sequences, about 10% seen once. Remarks on this clonotype: The antigen is undetermined.

Study observations and caveats: Post-booster samples contained most primary-vaccination clones (around 95% CD4, 70% to 90% CD8).

Sequencing was performed on CD4+ T cells sorted from PBMCs, taken 45 days after the yellow fever booster vaccination. This receptor was taken from a man between 18 and 35 years old who received the YFV17D yellow fever vaccine. The V call is TRBV11-2, the J call TRBJ2-5; 12 bases align to TRBD2. The DNA of the CDR3 is TGTGCCAGCAGCCCGGTGTCAACTAGCGGGGGGCAAGAGACCCAGTACTTC. Translated, it gives CASSPVSTSGGQETQYF.